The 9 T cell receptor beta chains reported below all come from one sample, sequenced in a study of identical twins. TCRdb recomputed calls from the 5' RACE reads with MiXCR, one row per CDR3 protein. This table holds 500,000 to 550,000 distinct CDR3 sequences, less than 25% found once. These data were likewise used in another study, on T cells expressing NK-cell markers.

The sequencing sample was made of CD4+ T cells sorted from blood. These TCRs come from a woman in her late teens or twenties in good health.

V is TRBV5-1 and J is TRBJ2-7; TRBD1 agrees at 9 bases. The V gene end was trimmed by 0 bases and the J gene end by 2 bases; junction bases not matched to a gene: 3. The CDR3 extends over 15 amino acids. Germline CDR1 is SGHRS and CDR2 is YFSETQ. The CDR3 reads CASSLGTGVAYEQYF. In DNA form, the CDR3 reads TGCGCCAGCAGCTTGGGGACAGGGGTGGCCTACGAGCAGTACTTC.

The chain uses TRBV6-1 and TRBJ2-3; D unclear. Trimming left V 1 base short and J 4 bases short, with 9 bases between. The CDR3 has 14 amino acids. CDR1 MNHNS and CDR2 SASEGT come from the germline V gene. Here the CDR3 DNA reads TGTGCCAGCAGTGAAGTACCCCTCCCAGATACGCAGTATTTT. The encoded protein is CASSEVPLPDTQYF.

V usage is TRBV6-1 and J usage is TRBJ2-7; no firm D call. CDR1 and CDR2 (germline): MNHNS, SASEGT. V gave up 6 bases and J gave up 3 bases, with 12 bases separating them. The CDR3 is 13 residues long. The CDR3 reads CASRVDPSYEQYF. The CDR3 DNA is TGTGCCAGCAGGGTAGATCCGAGCTACGAGCAGTACTTC.

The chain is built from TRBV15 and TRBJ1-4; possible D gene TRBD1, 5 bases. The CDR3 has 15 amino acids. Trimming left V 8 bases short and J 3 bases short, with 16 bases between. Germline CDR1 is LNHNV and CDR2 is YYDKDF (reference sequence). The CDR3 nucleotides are TGTGCCACCTCACCGTACCGGGACCCTAATGAAAAACTGTTTTTT. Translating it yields CATSPYRDPNEKLFF.

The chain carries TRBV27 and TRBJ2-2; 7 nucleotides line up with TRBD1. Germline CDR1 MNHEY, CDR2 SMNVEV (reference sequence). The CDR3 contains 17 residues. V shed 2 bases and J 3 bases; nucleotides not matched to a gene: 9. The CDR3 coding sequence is TGTGCCAGCAGTTTACAGGCACCGGACAGGCACACCGGGGAGCTGTTTTTT. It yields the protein CASSLQAPDRHTGELFF.

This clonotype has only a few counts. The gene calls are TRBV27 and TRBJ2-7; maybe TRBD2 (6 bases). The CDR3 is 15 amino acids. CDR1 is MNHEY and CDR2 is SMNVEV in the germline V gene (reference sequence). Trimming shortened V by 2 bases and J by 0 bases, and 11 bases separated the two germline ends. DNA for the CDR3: TGTGCCAGCAGTTTAGAATTGCGGGGCTCCTACGAGCAGTACTTC. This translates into CASSLELRGSYEQYF.

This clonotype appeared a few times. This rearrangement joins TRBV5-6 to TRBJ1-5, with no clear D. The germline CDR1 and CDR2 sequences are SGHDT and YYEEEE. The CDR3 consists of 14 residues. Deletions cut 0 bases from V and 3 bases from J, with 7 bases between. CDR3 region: CASSLVGNNQPQHF. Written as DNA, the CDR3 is TGTGCCAGCAGCTTGGTGGGGAACAATCAGCCCCAGCATTTT. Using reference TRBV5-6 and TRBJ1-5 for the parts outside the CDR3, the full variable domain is DAGVTQSPTHLIKTRGQQVTLRCSPKSGHDTVSWYQQALGQGPQFIFQYYEEEERQRGNFPDRFSGHQFPNYSSELNVNALLLGDSALYLCASSLVGNNQPQHFGDGTRLSIL.

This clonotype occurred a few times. The CDR3 region is CASSLGWFGYTF. CDR3 nucleotides: TGTGCCAGCAGTTTAGGCTGGTTTGGCTACACCTTC. The V gene is TRBV12-3 or TRBV12-4, the J gene TRBJ1-2; no clear D. The CDR3 consists of 12 residues. Trimming shortened V by 1 base and J by 7 bases, and 7 bases separated the two germline ends.

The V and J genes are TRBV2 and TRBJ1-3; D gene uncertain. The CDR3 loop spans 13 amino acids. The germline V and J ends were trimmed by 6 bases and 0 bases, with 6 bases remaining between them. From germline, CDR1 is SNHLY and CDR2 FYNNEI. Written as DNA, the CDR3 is TGTGCCAGCAGCAGCAACTCTGGAAACACCATATATTTT. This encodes CASSSNSGNTIYF.